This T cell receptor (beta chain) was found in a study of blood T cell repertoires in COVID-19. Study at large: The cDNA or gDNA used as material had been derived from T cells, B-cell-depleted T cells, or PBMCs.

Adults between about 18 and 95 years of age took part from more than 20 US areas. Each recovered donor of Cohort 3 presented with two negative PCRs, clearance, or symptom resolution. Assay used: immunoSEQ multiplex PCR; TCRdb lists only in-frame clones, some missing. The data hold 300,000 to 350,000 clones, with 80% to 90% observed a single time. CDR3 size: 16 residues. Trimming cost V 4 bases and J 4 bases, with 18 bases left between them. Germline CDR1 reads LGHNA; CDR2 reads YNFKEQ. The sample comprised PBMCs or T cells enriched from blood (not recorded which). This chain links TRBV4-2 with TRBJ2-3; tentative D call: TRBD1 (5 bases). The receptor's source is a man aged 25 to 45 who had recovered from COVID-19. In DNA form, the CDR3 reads TGTGCCAGCAGCCTCTCCGGAAGGGGAATGTCAGATACGCAGTATTTT. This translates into CASSLSGRGMSDTQYF.